A few counts support the clone carrying this TCR beta chain. As yet, its antigen is unknown. These data come from a study of CD8 T cells in ankylosing spondylitis. This CDR3 is 16 amino acids long. CDR1 is SGHAT and CDR2 is FQNNGV in the germline V gene. V lost 4 bases to trimming and J lost 7 bases; unmatched junction nucleotides: 6. Study-wide findings and caveats: Matched synovial fluid from ankylosing spondylitis patients was reported to be enriched for disease-linked clones.

Scientists made TCR beta libraries using quantitative 5'-RACE with molecular barcodes. TCRdb re-called the 5' RACE reads with MiXCR, one entry per CDR3 protein. The sample has roughly 160,000 distinct CDR3 sequences, approximately 9.9% seen once. Sequencing was done on a sample of blood, either unsorted or a sorted T cell fraction (not recorded which). This TCR was recovered from a female donor with ankylosing spondylitis or in good health (not recorded which). The chain couples TRBV11-2 to TRBJ2-2; 13 bases match TRBD2. Written as DNA, the CDR3 is TGTGCCAGCAGCTCACTAGCGGGAGGGCCGGGCGGGGAGCTGTTTTTT. The encoded protein is CASSSLAGGPGGELFF.